This T cell receptor beta chain was profiled in a study of blood T cell repertoires in COVID-19. The overall study: Acute-phase and convalescent COVID-19 samples originated in the United States, Italy and Spain. Sample material is recorded as cDNA or gDNA derived from T cells, B-cell-depleted T cells, or PBMCs.

Germline CDR1 and CDR2: SGHRS and YFSETQ. This CDR3 region has 14 residues. V was clipped by 3 bases and J by 4 bases; unmatched bases: 6. Some clones are missing from TCRdb's copy, which holds only in-frame ones; the method was immunoSEQ multiplex PCR. Of tens of thousands of clones listed, over 80% are singletons. The sample was peripheral blood. This receptor was identified in a man of 80 years or more with active or convalescent COVID-19. V and J are TRBV5-1 and TRBJ2-7, with 8 bases identical to TRBD1. The CDR3 region is CASSSDRGSYEQYF. Written as DNA, the CDR3 is TGCGCCAGCAGCTCCGACAGGGGAAGTTACGAGCAGTACTTC.